The 12 T cell receptor beta chains reported below all come from one sample, sequenced in a study of CD8+CD57+ T cells in acquired aplastic anemia. CD8+CD57+ cell expansion had been shown by flow cytometry in patients chosen for sequencing. CDR3 and TCR beta VDJ profiling relied on genomic DNA as the template. Via MiXCR, TCRdb re-called the reads, giving one row per CDR3 protein. Of 130,000 or so distinct CDR3 sequences detected, about two fifths appear once; the ten largest clones hold approximately 2.6%. Sample: sorted CD4+, CD8+, or CD8+CD57+ T cells (not recorded which) from PBMCs. The receptors originated from a human donor with aplastic anemia.

The V and J genes are TRBV19 and TRBJ1-6; 8 bases agree with TRBD1. This CDR3 has 14 amino acids. The V gene's germline CDR1 is LNHDA and CDR2 SQIVND (reference sequence). The V gene end was trimmed by 3 bases and the J gene end by 7 bases; junction bases not matched to a gene: 2. The chain's CDR3 is CASSIRGRNSPLHF. The CDR3 DNA sequence: TGTGCCAGTAGTATCAGGGGGCGGAATTCACCCCTCCACTTT.

This clonotype was observed many times. The chain recombines TRBV5-4 with TRBJ2-7; D uncertain. The CDR3 is 14 amino acids. Germline V gene sequence: CDR1 SGHNT, CDR2 YYREEE (reference sequence). V was pared by 0 bases and J by 0 bases, with 7 bases between. Written as DNA, the CDR3 is TGTGCCAGCAGCTTGGACCCGGGCTCCTACGAGCAGTACTTC. It specifies CASSLDPGSYEQYF.

There are many counts of this clonotype. This chain connects TRBV5-1 to TRBJ1-2; D might be TRBD1 (5 bases). CDR3 length: 14 residues. Germline CDR1 is SGHRS and CDR2 is YFSETQ. V lost 0 bases and J lost 6, with 12 bases in between. The DNA of the CDR3 is TGCGCCAGCAGCTTGGGTTTCGAGGGGCATGGCTACACCTTC. It yields the protein CASSLGFEGHGYTF.

This clonotype showed up many times. The chain couples TRBV12-5 to TRBJ1-1; 9 positions match TRBD1. The germline V gene encodes CDR1 LGHNT and CDR2 FRNRAP. The CDR3 runs to 16 residues. The ends lost 3 bases at V and 7 bases at J; junction bases unmatched: 12. The CDR3 region is CASGLPTGQGGGEAFF. The CDR3 region has the DNA TGTGCTAGTGGTTTACCAACGGGACAGGGAGGGGGTGAAGCTTTCTTT.

The V and J genes are TRBV24-1 and TRBJ1-6, with 9 bases identical to TRBD1. Losses at the gene ends were 4 bases for V and 9 bases for J; bases not matched to a gene: 6. Germline V gives CDR1 KGHDR, CDR2 SFDVKD. The CDR3 length is 15 residues. This CDR3 is CATSEAGTGSSPLHF. DNA of the CDR3: TGTGCCACCAGTGAGGCCGGGACAGGGAGTTCACCCCTCCACTTT.

There are many counts of this clonotype. CDR3 amino acids: CASSEPGMHTGELFF. The CDR3 DNA sequence: TGTGCCAGTAGTGAACCGGGGATGCACACCGGGGAGCTGTTTTTT. V gene TRBV19 combines with J gene TRBJ2-2; tentative D call: TRBD2 (5 bases). With 5 bases removed from V and 3 bases from J, the gap between germline ends came to 13 bases. Germline V gene data show CDR1 as LNHDA and CDR2 as SQIVND (reference sequence). This CDR3 contains 15 residues. The full variable domain, completed using reference TRBV19 and TRBJ2-2, is DGGITQSPKYLFRKEGQNVTLSCEQNLNHDAMYWYRQDPGQGLRLIYYSQIVNDFQKGDIAEGYSVSREKKESFPLTVTSAQKNPTAFYLCASSEPGMHTGELFFGEGSRLTVL.

This clonotype was found once. The chain carries TRBV19 and TRBJ2-1; D unclear. The CDR3 totals 15 residues. The germline CDR1 and CDR2 sequences are LNHDA and SQIVND (reference sequence). The V gene lost 7 bases and the J gene lost 5 bases, with 18 bases spanning the gap. The CDR3 is CASTPRPRTDNEQFF. The CDR3 bases are TGTGCCAGTACCCCTCGGCCGAGAACCGACAATGAGCAGTTCTTC.

The table lists this clonotype with a few counts. The chain combines TRBV6-1 with TRBJ1-1; TRBD1 matches 7 bases. From germline, CDR1 is MNHNS and CDR2 SASEGT. Germline trimming cut 2 bases from V and 0 bases from J; bases unmatched to any gene: 3. CDR3 size: 15 residues. DNA of the CDR3: TGTGCCAGCAGTGAAAGACAGGGAATGAACACTGAAGCTTTCTTT. Translated: CASSERQGMNTEAFF.

The table lists this clonotype with many counts. V usage is TRBV9 and J usage is TRBJ1-4; D call uncertain. Germline assignment: CDR1 SGDLS and CDR2 YYNGEE. CDR3 size: 14 residues. V gave up 0 bases and J gave up 7 bases, with 10 bases separating them. Here the CDR3 DNA reads TGTGCCAGCAGCGTAGGGGCAGGCCCTGAAAAACTGTTTTTT. It is translated as CASSVGAGPEKLFF.

The chain joins TRBV7-9 to TRBJ1-4; 7 positions agree with TRBD1. Germline CDR1 reads SEHNR; CDR2 reads FQNEAQ (reference sequence). The CDR3 sequence is 15 residues long. The V segment lost 5 bases and the J segment 6 bases; nucleotides outside the gene matches: 9. The CDR3 is CASSRDSGKDEKLFF. The CDR3 region has the DNA TGTGCCAGCAGCCGGGACAGCGGGAAGGATGAAAAACTGTTTTTT.

This clonotype appeared many times. CDR3: CASSLALRDRELGYGYTF. CDR3 sequence (DNA): TGTGCCAGCAGCTTAGCCCTACGGGACAGGGAGTTAGGCTATGGCTACACCTTC. The chain combines TRBV7-8 with TRBJ1-2; the match to TRBD1 covers 9 bases. The V segment lost 0 bases and the J segment 4 bases; nucleotides outside the gene matches: 12. The CDR3 sequence is 18 residues long. Germline CDR1 and CDR2: SGHVS and FQNEAQ. Filled out from reference TRBV7-8 and TRBJ1-2, the complete variable domain reads GAGVSQSPRYKVAKRGQDVALRCDPISGHVSLFWYQQALGQGPEFLTYFQNEAQLDKSGLPSDRFFAERPEGSVSTLKIQRTQQEDSAVYLCASSLALRDRELGYGYTFGSGTRLTVV.

The rearrangement uses TRBV10-3 and TRBJ2-3; 11 bases align to TRBD2. Germline CDR1 reads ENHRY; CDR2 reads SYGVKD. This CDR3 has 16 amino acids. The V and J ends lost 0 bases and 6 bases, in that order; junction bases with no gene match: 5. The CDR3 spells CAISESSGGAGDTQYF. The DNA of the CDR3 is TGTGCCATCAGTGAGTCTAGCGGGGGGGCGGGCGATACGCAGTATTTT.